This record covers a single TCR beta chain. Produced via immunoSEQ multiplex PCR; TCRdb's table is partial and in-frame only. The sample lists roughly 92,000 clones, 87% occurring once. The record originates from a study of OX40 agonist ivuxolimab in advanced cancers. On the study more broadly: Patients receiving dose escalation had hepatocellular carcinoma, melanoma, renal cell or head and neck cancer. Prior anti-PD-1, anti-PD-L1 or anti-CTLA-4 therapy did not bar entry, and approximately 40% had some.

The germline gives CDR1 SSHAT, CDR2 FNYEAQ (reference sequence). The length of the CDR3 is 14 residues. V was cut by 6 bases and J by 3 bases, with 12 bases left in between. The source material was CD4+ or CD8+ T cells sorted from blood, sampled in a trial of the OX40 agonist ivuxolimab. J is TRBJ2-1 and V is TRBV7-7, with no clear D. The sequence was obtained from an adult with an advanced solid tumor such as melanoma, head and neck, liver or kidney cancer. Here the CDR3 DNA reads TGTGCCAGCAGTCCCATGCCTAGCTACAATGAGCAGTTCTTC. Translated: CASSPMPSYNEQFF.